These 15 T cell receptor beta chains share one sample of origin, sequenced in a study of vaccination effects on CD4 cells after COVID-19. Sequencing used immunoSEQ multiplex PCR; TCRdb keeps in-frame clones, though not all of them. The table has about 38,000 clones, roughly 82% seen once; the top ten hold approximately 3%. The authors isolated CD4+ T cells after roughly 10 days of culture. These TCRs' antigens remain unknown. Sequenced here: CD4+ T cells from PBMCs cultured without peptide, sampled before COVID-19 vaccination. The source is a human donor who received a COVID-19 vaccine.

This rearrangement joins TRBV9 to TRBJ2-2; D perhaps matches TRBD1 (5 bases). V was cut by 2 bases and J by 0 bases, with 11 bases left in between. Germline V gene sequence: CDR1 SGDLS, CDR2 YYNGEE. CDR3 length equals 16 residues. The CDR3 loop is CASSVSGRANTGELFF. Here the CDR3 DNA reads TGTGCCAGCAGCGTGAGTGGCAGGGCGAACACCGGGGAGCTGTTTTTT.

V is TRBV6-5 and J is TRBJ1-1, with a possible D match to TRBD1 (6 bases). Germline V gives CDR1 MNHEY, CDR2 SVGAGI. V was shortened by 9 bases and J by 4 bases, with 15 bases between the two germline ends. This CDR3 is built from 13 residues. The CDR3 nucleotides read TGTGCCAGTTACAGGGTCGTCAGCACTGAAGCTTTCTTT. Translating gives CASYRVVSTEAFF.

This chain joins TRBV4-1 and TRBJ2-3; D possibly uses TRBD1 or TRBD2 (7 bases each). The length of the CDR3 is 15 residues. Trimming removed 2 bases at V and 5 bases at J, with 14 bases between. The germline V gene encodes CDR1 MGHRA and CDR2 YSYEKL. CDR3 DNA sequence: TGCGCCAGCAGCCAACTAGCAGGGGGGGTAGATACGCAGTATTTT. Protein product: CASSQLAGGVDTQYF.

V and J are TRBV5-1 and TRBJ1-6; D uncertain. Trimming shortened V by 3 bases and J by 0 bases, and 10 bases separated the two germline ends. Germline CDR1 and CDR2: SGHRS and YFSETQ. The CDR3 sequence is 16 residues long. The CDR3 loop is CASSSAEISYNSPLHF. The CDR3 region has the DNA TGCGCCAGCAGCTCCGCAGAAATCTCCTATAATTCACCCCTCCACTTT.

V is TRBV5-1 and J is TRBJ2-3, with D uncertain. Germline V CDR1 and CDR2: SGHRS, YFSETQ. Trimming removed 1 base from V and 0 bases from J, with 9 bases in between. The CDR3 length is 15 residues. Here the CDR3 reads CASSLRAPSTDTQYF. CDR3 nucleotide sequence: TGCGCCAGCAGCTTGAGGGCGCCAAGCACAGATACGCAGTATTTT.

The chain has TRBV6-6 and TRBJ1-2, with 8 bases identical to TRBD1. This CDR3 is 19 amino acids long. The germline gives CDR1 MNHNY, CDR2 SVGAGI (reference sequence). V lost 6 bases, J lost 4 bases, and 22 bases stayed unmatched. CDR3 sequence: CASSSNPLYDRGGRYGYTF. The CDR3 DNA sequence: TGTGCCAGCAGCTCGAACCCCCTTTACGACAGGGGTGGTCGCTATGGCTACACCTTC.

This sequence joins TRBV4-3 and TRBJ1-2, with 8 bases fitting TRBD1. Per the germline V gene, CDR1 is LGHNA and CDR2 is YSLEER. J was trimmed by 7 bases and V by 0 bases; bases with no gene match: 7. The CDR3 contains 15 residues. As DNA, the CDR3 is TGCGCCAGCAGCCAAGAAGCAGGGGGCTTGGGTGGCTACACCTTC. The encoded protein is CASSQEAGGLGGYTF.

V and J are TRBV7-5 and TRBJ1-1. TRBV7-5 is a pseudogene. The CDR3 runs 12 residues. CDR3 in amino acids: CARTLKNTEAFF. In DNA, the CDR3 is TGTGCCAGAACCCTTAAGAACACTGAAGCTTTCTTT.

The chain recombines TRBV6-5 with TRBJ1-5; TRBD1 is a possible D gene (5 bases). The length of the CDR3 is 15 residues. V lost 0 bases to trimming and J lost 6 bases, with 12 bases between them. CDR1 is MNHEY, CDR2 SVGAGI, per germline. CDR3 residues: CASSYSPRAGQPQHF. CDR3 DNA sequence: TGTGCCAGCAGTTACTCTCCCAGGGCTGGTCAGCCCCAGCATTTT.

The chain combines TRBV4-1 with TRBJ2-1; 11 bases fit TRBD2. Germline trimming cut 5 bases from V and 4 bases from J; bases unmatched to any gene: 10. CDR1 and CDR2 (germline): MGHRA, YSYEKL. The CDR3 is 17 residues long. The CDR3 DNA sequence: TGCGCCAGCAGCTGGCAACCGGGACTAGCGGTTTACAATGAGCAGTTCTTC. This encodes CASSWQPGLAVYNEQFF.

V usage is TRBV6-6 and J usage is TRBJ2-2; D is perhaps TRBD1 (6 bases). From germline, CDR1 is MNHNY and CDR2 SVGAGI (reference sequence). The length of the CDR3 is 12 residues. Deletions cut 6 bases from V and 5 bases from J, with 7 bases between. The CDR3 protein is CASRQGTGELFF. The CDR3 DNA follows: TGTGCCAGCAGACAGGGAACCGGGGAGCTGTTTTTT.

This chain connects TRBV11-2 to TRBJ1-6; D not certain. Trimming stripped 1 base from V and 10 bases from J, with 14 bases between. This CDR3 contains 15 residues. CDR1 is SGHAT, CDR2 FQNNGV, per germline. The CDR3, as DNA: TGTGCCAGCAGCTTAGCGGGCCGGGGATACTCACCCCTCCACTTT. It is translated as CASSLAGRGYSPLHF.

The chain links TRBV28 to TRBJ2-6; D possibly matches TRBD1 or TRBD2 (5 bases each). Germline V gene lookup returns CDR1 MDHEN and CDR2 SYDVKM. CDR3 length: 16 amino acids. V was shortened by 5 bases and J by 2 bases, with 13 bases between the two germline ends. CDR3 coding DNA: TGTGCCAGCAGTAGAATCGGGACGGCTGGGGCCAACGTCCTGACTTTC. Translation: CASSRIGTAGANVLTF.

This chain connects TRBV15 to TRBJ1-6; D gene uncertain. CDR3 length: 14 amino acids. The germline V gene encodes CDR1 LNHNV and CDR2 YYDKDF (reference sequence). V lost 0 bases and J lost 5, with 5 bases in between. CDR3 sequence reads: CATSRDPNNSPLHF. The CDR3 DNA follows: TGTGCCACCAGCAGAGACCCGAATAATTCACCCCTCCACTTT.

This chain links TRBV7-9 with TRBJ1-2; D ambiguous. The CDR3 is 16 residues long. Germline CDR1 SEHNR, CDR2 FQNEAQ (reference sequence). V lost 2 bases, J lost 4 bases, and 17 bases lay in between. CDR3 amino acids: CASSLSPRGQGYGYTF. CDR3 nucleotides: TGTGCCAGCAGCTTATCCCCCCGTGGCCAAGGCTATGGCTACACCTTC.